The 26 T cell receptor beta chains below all came from one sample that was sequenced in a study of blood T cells in healthy people across ages (dated by TCRdb to 2013 to 2016). Library creation used 5' RACE. Sequencing was carried out with an Illumina HiSeq 2500. A second PCR of 7 to 11 cycles was run with a J-beta primer mix and a sample-barcoded 5' primer. TCRdb reprocessing: public reads trimmed at Q25 with fastp, clones called with MiXCR, in-frame beta chains kept. Each entry is one CDR3 protein sequence, shown with its most common DNA and genes. The sample records just over 800,000 distinct CDR3 sequences, around 62% of which are singletons. Of the sample, about 27% falls within the top ten clones. The sequencing input was blood. Source of these receptors: a man in his thirties or forties in good health.

In its sample, this clonotype was seen a few times. V and J are TRBV25-1 and TRBJ1-6; the D gene is possibly TRBD1 (6 bases). This CDR3 contains 17 residues. Trimming took off 5 bases at V and 12 bases at J, with 26 bases between the two ends. CDR1 MGHDK and CDR2 SYGVNS come from the germline V gene. The CDR3 region is CASSNHFLTGQILPLHF. CDR3 DNA sequence: TGTGCCAGCAGTAATCATTTCTTAACAGGGCAAATTCTACCCCTCCACTTT.

The chain combines TRBV3-1 with TRBJ2-2, with D uncertain. Trimming pared 1 base from V and 0 bases from J, leaving 9 bases between. This CDR3 is built from 16 residues. CDR1 and CDR2 (germline): LGHDT, YNNKEL (reference sequence). The CDR3: CASSQVHRSNTGELFF. Here the CDR3 DNA reads TGTGCCAGCAGCCAAGTTCACCGTTCGAACACCGGGGAGCTGTTTTTT.

This clonotype was seen at least ten times. The chain employs TRBV7-9 and TRBJ2-7; D unclear. The CDR3 contains 12 residues. Trimming shortened V by 2 bases and J by 3 bases, and 5 bases separated the two germline ends. The germline V gene has CDR1 SEHNR and CDR2 FQNEAQ (reference sequence). CDR3 bases: TGTGCCAGCAGCTTACAGAGCTACGAGCAGTACTTC. It specifies CASSLQSYEQYF. Looking up the rest from reference TRBV7-9 and TRBJ2-7 gives the full variable domain: DTGVSQNPRHKITKRGQNVTFRCDPISEHNRLYWYRQTLGQGPEFLTYFQNEAQLEKSRLLSDRFSAERPKGSFSTLEIQRTEQGDSAMYLCASSLQSYEQYFGPGTRLTVT.

The rearrangement links TRBV28 to TRBJ2-2; D gene ambiguous. Germline V gives CDR1 MDHEN, CDR2 SYDVKM. This CDR3 is 14 amino acids long. The V and J ends lost 6 bases and 6 bases respectively, with 14 bases between them. DNA of the CDR3: TGTGCCAGCAGCGTATCTCCCAAACCCGGGGAGCTGTTTTTT. Translating gives CASSVSPKPGELFF.

This clonotype has a handful of counts. The J gene is TRBJ2-4, the V gene TRBV7-6; D possibly corresponds to TRBD1 (6 bases). This CDR3 is 16 amino acids long. Germline CDR1 and CDR2: SGHVS and FNYEAQ. Trimming left V 5 bases short and J 3 bases short, with 17 bases between. The CDR3 DNA is TGTGCCAGCAGCGCAACAACAGGGACGGGCAAAAACATTCAGTACTTC. Translation: CASSATTGTGKNIQYF. The variable domain in full, with the rest retrieved from reference TRBV7-6 and TRBJ2-4, is GAGVSQSPRYKVTKRGQDVALRCDPISGHVSLYWYRQALGQGPEFLTYFNYEAQQDKSGLPNDRFSAERPEGSISTLTIQRTEQRDSAMYRCASSATTGTGKNIQYFGAGTRLSVL.

J is TRBJ1-2 and V is TRBV29-1, with D uncertain. The CDR3 runs 13 residues. Germline V CDR1 and CDR2: SQVTM, ANQGSEA. Between the trimmed V and J ends, which lost 1 base and 4 bases, there was a span of 10 bases. Here the CDR3 reads CSVEGQVVYGYTF. Written as DNA, the CDR3 is TGCAGCGTTGAAGGGCAGGTAGTCTATGGCTACACCTTC.

This clonotype was detected a few times. V gene TRBV12-3 or TRBV12-4 combines with J gene TRBJ2-1, with 9 nucleotides matching TRBD2. The CDR3 contains 15 residues. Trimming cost V 5 bases and J 2 bases; bases outside gene matches: 4. CDR3 sequence: CASSRASGAYNEQFF. In DNA, the CDR3 is TGTGCCAGCAGTCGTGCTAGCGGGGCCTACAATGAGCAGTTCTTC.

The CDR3 nucleotides read TGTGCCAGCAGCTTAAACGGCGGGGGGGGGACAGATACGCAGTATTTT. Protein product: CASSLNGGGGTDTQYF. This chain links TRBV7-2 with TRBJ2-3, with 9 bases fitting TRBD2. Germline V gene data show CDR1 as SGHTA and CDR2 as FQGNSA. There are 16 residues in the CDR3. Trimming took 2 bases from V and 3 from J; bases not matched to a gene: 6.

The chain couples TRBV4-3 to TRBJ2-6; D not resolved. The CDR3 covers 19 residues. From germline, CDR1 is LGHNA and CDR2 YSLEER. V lost 1 base to trimming and J lost 0 bases, with 16 bases between them. The CDR3 region is CASSQVPLGQSSGANVLTF. The CDR3 nucleotides read TGCGCCAGCAGCCAAGTCCCGCTCGGGCAGAGCTCTGGGGCCAACGTCCTGACTTTC.

The chain combines TRBV7-7 with TRBJ2-7; TRBD2 agrees at 14 bases. The J call is uncertain, as TRBJ2-5 better fits the DNA end. This CDR3 has 17 residues. The germline V gene has CDR1 SSHAT and CDR2 FNYEAQ (reference sequence). CDR3 protein: CASSVSGTSGGRETQYF. CDR3 in DNA: TGTGCCAGCAGCGTCAGTGGGACTAGCGGGGGCCGGGAGACCCAGTACTTC.

Only a few counts were recorded for this clonotype. The chain uses TRBV20-1 and TRBJ2-1, with TRBD2 as a possible D gene (5 bases). The CDR3 contains 14 residues. The germline V and J ends were trimmed by 4 bases and 9 bases, with 19 bases remaining between them. Germline CDR1 and CDR2: DFQATT and SNEGSKA (reference sequence). The CDR3 region is CSATSSDSSSEQFF. CDR3 DNA: TGCAGTGCTACCTCCTCGGACTCGTCCAGTGAGCAGTTCTTC.

This clonotype has just a few counts. The gene calls are TRBV9 and TRBJ2-6, with D maybe TRBD2 (6 bases). The V end was cut by 3 bases, the J end by 0 bases, with 10 bases between. CDR3 length equals 16 residues. Germline V gene sequence: CDR1 SGDLS, CDR2 YYNGEE. The CDR3 region is CASSARESSGANVLTF. The CDR3 DNA is TGTGCCAGCAGCGCCCGGGAGAGCTCTGGGGCCAACGTCCTGACTTTC. The variable domain in full, with the rest retrieved from reference TRBV9 and TRBJ2-6, is DSGVTQTPKHLITATGQRVTLRCSPRSGDLSVYWYQQSLDQGLQFLIQYYNGEERAKGNILERFSAQQFPDLHSELNLSSLELGDSALYFCASSARESSGANVLTFGAGSRLTVL.

The chain joins TRBV7-9 to TRBJ2-4, with TRBD1 matching over 7 bases. Unmatched junction bases numbered 8, after V lost 3 bases and J lost 0 bases. CDR3 length equals 17 residues. Per the germline V gene, CDR1 is SEHNR and CDR2 is FQNEAQ (reference sequence). The CDR3 region has the DNA TGTGCCAGCAGCTTTGACAGGGATATGGTAGCCAAAAACATTCAGTACTTC. This encodes CASSFDRDMVAKNIQYF. The full variable domain, in which reference TRBV7-9 and TRBJ2-4 provide the parts outside the CDR3, is DTGVSQNPRHKITKRGQNVTFRCDPISEHNRLYWYRQTLGQGPEFLTYFQNEAQLEKSRLLSDRFSAERPKGSFSTLEIQRTEQGDSAMYLCASSFDRDMVAKNIQYFGAGTRLSVL.

The rearrangement uses TRBV14 and TRBJ1-2; D remains unclear. The CDR3 extends over 13 amino acids. V shed 1 base and J shed 7 bases, with 10 bases lying between them. The germline V gene encodes CDR1 SGHDN and CDR2 FVKESK. CDR3 DNA sequence: TGTGCCAGCAGCCAAGTATCAGAGGCTGGCTACACCTTC. It translates to CASSQVSEAGYTF.

The chain combines TRBV11-3 with TRBJ2-1; the D gene is possibly TRBD1 (6 bases). The CDR3 has 14 amino acids. In germline, CDR1 is SGHNT, CDR2 YENEEA. The V and J ends lost 5 bases and 6 bases respectively, with 14 bases between them. For the CDR3, the DNA is TGTGCCAGCAGCGAGGGACAACCGGGCAATGAGCAGTTCTTC. Its translation is CASSEGQPGNEQFF.

This clonotype has just a few counts. The chain couples TRBV5-1 to TRBJ1-5; D might be TRBD1 (6 bases). The V and J ends lost 1 base and 5 bases respectively, with 10 bases between them. Germline V gives CDR1 SGHRS, CDR2 YFSETQ. CDR3 size: 14 residues. The CDR3 loop reads CASSLSGADQPQHF. CDR3 DNA sequence: TGCGCCAGCAGCTTGTCGGGGGCGGATCAGCCCCAGCATTTT.

This clonotype came up a few times. The gene calls are TRBV29-1 and TRBJ2-1, with D tentatively TRBD1 or TRBD2 (7 bases each). Germline V gene data show CDR1 as SQVTM and CDR2 as ANQGSEA. This CDR3 is built from 11 residues. V lost 5 bases, J lost 12 bases, and 14 bases lay in between. The CDR3 nucleotides are TGCAGCGTTCAAGGGGGCGGGGGGCAGTTCTTC. Translating gives CSVQGGGGQFF.

On this clonotype itself: Mismatch with germline at one junction end may stem from a read error. The V call is TRBV20-1, the J call TRBJ2-3, with 11 bases identical to TRBD2. Germline-derived CDR1 and CDR2 are DFQATT and SNEGSKA (reference sequence). This CDR3 comprises 15 residues. Here the CDR3 reads CSARDLAGGTDTQYF. In DNA, the CDR3 is TGTAGTGCTAGAGATCTAGCGGGGGGAACAGATACGCAGTATTTT.

The chain joins TRBV6-6 to TRBJ2-1, with D hard to call. CDR1 is MNHNY, CDR2 SVGAGI, per germline (reference sequence). This CDR3 has 15 residues. The V end lost 7 bases, the J end lost 0 bases, and 13 bases lay between the germline ends. The CDR3 sequence is CASNPTTSSYNEQFF. CDR3 sequence (DNA): TGTGCCAGCAACCCGACAACCAGCTCCTACAATGAGCAGTTCTTC.

This clonotype was seen more than once but under ten times. J is TRBJ2-7 and V is TRBV28; tentatively, D is TRBD1 (6 bases). Germline CDR1 is MDHEN and CDR2 is SYDVKM. V lost 4 bases and J lost 4, with 14 bases in between. The CDR3 sequence is 14 residues long. In DNA form, the CDR3 reads TGTGCCAGCAGTTCAATTCGACAGGCGTACGAGCAGTACTTC. It codes for CASSSIRQAYEQYF.

A few counts support this clonotype. This chain's CDR3 is CASSQEFWRGGIVDEQFF. The CDR3 DNA follows: TGTGCCAGCAGCCAAGAGTTTTGGCGGGGGGGCATAGTGGATGAGCAGTTCTTC. The chain recombines TRBV4-2 with TRBJ2-1, with 9 bases fitting TRBD2. This CDR3 has 18 amino acids. Looked up from germline, CDR1 is LGHNA and CDR2 is YNFKEQ. J lost 8 bases, V lost 0 bases, and 14 bases had no gene match.

This rearrangement joins TRBV29-1 to TRBJ2-7, with 11 bases lining up with TRBD1. The CDR3 spans 13 residues. V was clipped by 5 bases and J by 4 bases; unmatched bases: 4. CDR1 and CDR2 from the germline V gene are SQVTM and ANQGSEA. CDR3 DNA: TGCAGCGTTCTCTGGGACAGGGGGTACGAGCAGTACTTC. It translates to CSVLWDRGYEQYF.

V gene TRBV10-3 combines with J gene TRBJ1-2; D is ambiguous. The V end was cut by 2 bases, the J end by 1 base, with 14 bases between. The CDR3 consists of 16 residues. In germline, CDR1 is ENHRY, CDR2 SYGVKD. The CDR3 nucleotides are TGTGCCATCAGTGAGGGAGCAGCCTCTAATAACTATGGCTACACCTTC. Translation gives CAISEGAASNNYGYTF.

A remark on this clonotype: One junction end does not reproduce the germline sequence, and a read error may be involved. This chain connects TRBV7-2 to TRBJ2-7; possible D gene TRBD2, 7 bases. CDR3 length: 17 amino acids. Germline CDR1 and CDR2: SGHTA and FQGNSA. The CDR3 coding sequence is TGTGCCAGTAGCTTAGCGCTGGGGAGGGGGGCCAACTACGAGCAGTACTTC. Residues: CASSLALGRGANYEQYF.

The chain recombines TRBV29-1 with TRBJ2-7, with D tentatively TRBD1 (6 bases). With the DNA end fitting TRBJ2-5 better, the J assignment may be wrong. The CDR3 is made up of 11 amino acids. Germline V gene data show CDR1 as SQVTM and CDR2 as ANQGSEA. CDR3 bases: TGCAGCGCCGAAGGGACAATGACCCAGTACTTC. This gives the protein CSAEGTMTQYF.

This sequence joins TRBV28 and TRBJ2-3; TRBD1 might be the D (6 bases). The germline CDR1 and CDR2 sequences are MDHEN and SYDVKM. The germline V and J ends were trimmed by 7 bases and 4 bases, with 12 bases remaining between them. The length of the CDR3 is 13 residues. The CDR3 DNA is TGTGCCAGCAAACAGGGTGGCTCAGATACGCAGTATTTT. This encodes CASKQGGSDTQYF.